These 32 T cell receptor beta chains originate from one sample sequenced in a study of cytomegalovirus exposure and HLA in healthy donors. In the PCR, 60 Vbeta and 13 Jbeta primers were used. Sequencing was performed with immunoSEQ multiplex PCR; in TCRdb, only in-frame clones are kept and a portion is missing. The sample includes 130,000 to 150,000 clones, about three quarters of them seen just once. The sequenced sample consisted of PBMCs. These receptors were collected from a male donor in good health and CMV-seropositive.

This chain links TRBV6-5 with TRBJ2-7; a weak D match, TRBD1 (6 bases). The CDR3 has 11 residues. Germline V gene data show CDR1 as MNHEY and CDR2 as SVGAGI. Trimming shortened V by 5 bases and J by 7 bases, and 9 bases separated the two germline ends. CDR3 region: CASSKTGEQYF. The CDR3 region has the DNA TGTGCCAGCAGTAAAACAGGGGAGCAGTACTTC.

This clone has a handful of counts. V gene TRBV28 combines with J gene TRBJ2-7, with D tentatively TRBD1 (5 bases). V gave up 3 bases and J gave up 3 bases, with 12 bases separating them. CDR3 length: 14 residues. Per the germline V gene, CDR1 is MDHEN and CDR2 is SYDVKM. This CDR3 is CASSLSGSNYEQYF. The CDR3, as DNA: TGTGCCAGCAGTTTGTCAGGGTCCAACTACGAGCAGTACTTC.

This sequence joins TRBV5-4 and TRBJ1-2, with 10 bases identical to TRBD1. The V and J ends lost 2 bases and 6 bases, in that order; junction bases with no gene match: 13. The CDR3 runs 17 residues. The germline V gene has CDR1 SGHNT and CDR2 YYREEE (reference sequence). The CDR3 spells CASSLKRSGTGEDGYTF. The CDR3 region has the DNA TGTGCCAGCAGCTTAAAAAGGTCCGGGACAGGGGAAGATGGCTACACCTTC.

The rearrangement uses TRBV9 and TRBJ2-3, with TRBD2 matching over 11 bases. CDR3 size: 15 residues. Germline assignment: CDR1 SGDLS and CDR2 YYNGEE. The ends lost 2 bases at V and 5 bases at J; junction bases unmatched: 4. The CDR3 DNA reads as TGTGCCAGCAGCGTTCGTCTAGCGGGGGGAGATACGCAGTATTTT. Protein: CASSVRLAGGDTQYF.

The chain combines TRBV15 with TRBJ1-1, with a possible D match to TRBD1 (5 bases). Trimming removed 7 bases from V and 1 base from J, with 13 bases in between. The CDR3 runs 14 residues. Looked up from germline, CDR1 is LNHNV and CDR2 is YYDKDF (reference sequence). Here the CDR3 reads CATIQDRGNTEAFF. CDR3 in DNA: TGTGCCACCATCCAAGATAGGGGGAACACTGAAGCTTTCTTT.

The chain is built from TRBV9 and TRBJ1-3; a weak D match, TRBD1 (6 bases). The V gene's germline CDR1 is SGDLS and CDR2 YYNGEE. This CDR3 is 15 amino acids long. The germline V and J ends were trimmed by 9 bases and 3 bases, with 19 bases remaining between them. The CDR3 DNA reads as TGTGCCACCTCCCCGGGGGGCAATAGTGGAAACACCATATATTTT. This encodes CATSPGGNSGNTIYF. Complete variable domain (other parts from reference TRBV9 and TRBJ1-3): DSGVTQTPKHLITATGQRVTLRCSPRSGDLSVYWYQQSLDQGLQFLIQYYNGEERAKGNILERFSAQQFPDLHSELNLSSLELGDSALYFCATSPGGNSGNTIYFGEGSWLTVV.

This clone came up a few times. The chain has TRBV10-3 and TRBJ2-3, with 9 positions matching TRBD2. Germline V lookup: CDR1 ENHRY, CDR2 SYGVKD. V lost 3 bases to trimming and J lost 1 base; unmatched junction nucleotides: 5. The CDR3 covers 16 residues. CDR3 bases: TGTGCCATCAGTGAAGGGCGGGGGGGCGGCACAGATACGCAGTATTTT. Translating it yields CAISEGRGGGTDTQYF.

CDR3 DNA sequence: TGTGCCAGCAGCTTAAAAGGGGATTGGGGCACTGAAGCTTTCTTT. The encoded protein is CASSLKGDWGTEAFF. V and J are TRBV7-3 and TRBJ1-1; possible D gene TRBD1, 5 bases. The ends were cut back, 1 base at V and 4 bases at J, with 13 bases in the middle. The CDR3 is made up of 15 amino acids. In germline, CDR1 is SGHTA, CDR2 FQGTGA.

The V gene is TRBV29-1, the J gene TRBJ2-7; perhaps TRBD2 as D (6 bases). Germline V lookup: CDR1 SQVTM, CDR2 ANQGSEA. This CDR3 is 14 amino acids long. Deletions cut 4 bases from V and 0 bases from J, with 13 bases between. CDR3 residues: CSVGWEVSSYEQYF. Here the CDR3 DNA reads TGCAGCGTTGGCTGGGAGGTGAGCTCCTACGAGCAGTACTTC.

The CDR3 coding sequence is TGCGCCAGCAGCCTGGGCGGGGGACTACTCTCTGGAAACACCATATATTTT. Its translation is CASSLGGGLLSGNTIYF. The chain uses TRBV5-1 and TRBJ1-3; D is perhaps TRBD1 (5 bases). V was clipped by 4 bases and J by 0 bases, with 17 bases between them. Germline V lookup: CDR1 SGHRS, CDR2 YFSETQ. This CDR3 contains 17 residues.

V and J are TRBV7-9 and TRBJ1-6; D perhaps matches TRBD1 (6 bases). The V end lost 5 bases, the J end lost 8 bases, and 22 bases lay between the germline ends. The CDR3 covers 17 residues. CDR1 is SEHNR and CDR2 is FQNEAQ in the germline V gene (reference sequence). CDR3 in amino acids: CASSPRSGEGLYSPLHF. CDR3 sequence (DNA): TGTGCCAGCAGCCCCCGTTCAGGGGAAGGCCTATATTCACCCCTCCACTTT.

This chain links TRBV28 with TRBJ2-3; 16 bases match TRBD2. The CDR3 has 18 amino acids. J gave up 6 bases and V 2 bases, and 8 bases lay outside the gene matches. Germline loops: CDR1 MDHEN, CDR2 SYDVKM. The CDR3: CASSLPPGTSGRADTQYF. CDR3 bases: TGTGCCAGCAGTTTACCGCCCGGGACTAGCGGGAGGGCTGATACGCAGTATTTT.

In this sample, this clone turned up once. The chain joins TRBV9 to TRBJ2-2; D not certain. The V end was cut by 4 bases, the J end by 5 bases, with 12 bases between. The CDR3 runs 14 residues. From germline, CDR1 is SGDLS and CDR2 YYNGEE. This CDR3 is CASSPPVETGELFF. The CDR3 nucleotides are TGTGCCAGCAGCCCCCCTGTGGAGACCGGGGAGCTGTTTTTT.

This rearrangement joins TRBV9 to TRBJ2-2, with 9 bases fitting TRBD1. Germline CDR1 is SGDLS and CDR2 is YYNGEE. The CDR3 loop spans 16 amino acids. J gave up 6 bases and V 4 bases, and 10 bases lay outside the gene matches. CDR3 loop: CASSPQGQGSPGELFF. CDR3 in DNA: TGTGCCAGCAGCCCCCAGGGACAGGGAAGTCCCGGGGAGCTGTTTTTT.

The chain combines TRBV6-5 with TRBJ2-5, with 16 bases matching TRBD2. Trimming at V came to 6 bases and at J to 13 bases, leaving 8 bases not matched to a gene. There are 14 residues in the CDR3. Germline CDR1 is MNHEY and CDR2 is SVGAGI. The CDR3 DNA is TGTGCCAGCAGATCCGGGACTAGCGGGAGGGCCGTGTACTTC. It yields the protein CASRSGTSGRAVYF.

This chain uses TRBV19 with TRBJ1-1; 7 positions match TRBD1. Germline V CDR1 and CDR2: LNHDA, SQIVND (reference sequence). The CDR3 is 13 amino acids. With V trimmed by 7 bases and J by 0 bases, 2 bases remained unmatched. The DNA for the CDR3 is TGTGCCAGTAATCAGGGGGTGAACACTGAAGCTTTCTTT. Encoded protein: CASNQGVNTEAFF. The complete variable domain, with remaining parts taken from reference TRBV19 and TRBJ1-1, reads DGGITQSPKYLFRKEGQNVTLSCEQNLNHDAMYWYRQDPGQGLRLIYYSQIVNDFQKGDIAEGYSVSREKKESFPLTVTSAQKNPTAFYLCASNQGVNTEAFFGQGTRLTVV.

The chain combines TRBV18 with TRBJ1-5; possible D gene TRBD1, 5 bases. This CDR3 is 15 amino acids long. CDR1 and CDR2 (germline): KGHSH, LQKENI. The ends were cut back, 2 bases at V and 0 bases at J, with 8 bases in the middle. CDR3 in amino acids: CASSPTGYSNQPQHF. The CDR3 coding sequence is TGTGCCAGCTCACCAACAGGTTATAGCAATCAGCCCCAGCATTTT.

The chain is built from TRBV28 and TRBJ2-1, with 13 bases matching TRBD2. This CDR3 is built from 16 residues. The V segment lost 4 bases and the J segment 5 bases; nucleotides outside the gene matches: 5. The germline gives CDR1 MDHEN, CDR2 SYDVKM. CDR3 nucleotide sequence: TGTGCCAGCAGTTCCGGACTAGCGGGAGAAAACAATGAGCAGTTCTTC. Its translation is CASSSGLAGENNEQFF.

The V gene is TRBV10-3, the J gene TRBJ1-2; 8 positions agree with TRBD1. CDR1 ENHRY and CDR2 SYGVKD come from the germline V gene. CDR3 size: 16 residues. J gave up 7 bases and V 10 bases, and 20 bases lay outside the gene matches. Here the CDR3 reads CATSLTGQGAMGGYTF. As DNA, the CDR3 is TGTGCCACCTCCCTTACTGGGCAGGGGGCAATGGGTGGCTACACCTTC.

In DNA form, the CDR3 reads TGTGCCACCAGCAGAGCCCCACCCGCAGGGGGAGACTCTGGGGCCAACGTCCTGACTTTC. It is translated as CATSRAPPAGGDSGANVLTF. V is TRBV15 and J is TRBJ2-6, with 7 bases that match TRBD1. CDR3 length equals 20 residues. V trimming: 1 base; J trimming: 0 bases; junction bases outside the gene matches: 12. The germline V gene has CDR1 LNHNV and CDR2 YYDKDF (reference sequence).

This rearrangement joins TRBV5-1 to TRBJ1-1; 7 bases align to TRBD1. This CDR3 comprises 15 residues. Germline CDR1 is SGHRS and CDR2 is YFSETQ. V lost 0 bases, J lost 1 base, and 3 bases stayed unmatched. The DNA for the CDR3 is TGCGCCAGCAGCTTGGTTACAGGGGAGAACACTGAAGCTTTCTTT. It specifies CASSLVTGENTEAFF.

This sequence joins TRBV2 and TRBJ2-3, with TRBD2 matching over 11 bases. CDR3 length: 15 residues. Germline V CDR1 and CDR2: SNHLY, FYNNEI. Trimming at V came to 2 bases and at J to 5 bases, leaving 3 bases not matched to a gene. CDR3 in amino acids: CASSETSGRLDTQYF. CDR3 bases: TGTGCCAGCAGTGAAACTAGCGGGAGATTAGATACGCAGTATTTT.

A single count supports this clone. The J gene is TRBJ1-5, the V gene TRBV2; no firm D call. The CDR3 consists of 12 residues. Trimming left V 6 bases short and J 4 bases short, with 7 bases between. Germline loops: CDR1 SNHLY, CDR2 FYNNEI. The DNA for the CDR3 is TGTGCCAGCAGGAGCCTTAATCAGCCCCAGCATTTT. Its translation is CASRSLNQPQHF.

Points on this clone: Sequence at one end of the junction differs from germline and may be a read error. V usage is TRBV7-9 and J usage is TRBJ2-7; no clear D gene. The germline V gene encodes CDR1 SEHNR and CDR2 FQNEAQ (reference sequence). The CDR3 is made up of 10 amino acids. This chain's CDR3 is CSSSLTEQYF. The DNA of the CDR3 is TGTTCCAGCAGCTTGACTGAGCAGTACTTC.

This clone was picked up a small number of times. This chain joins TRBV9 and TRBJ1-1, with 9 bases identical to TRBD1. The V gene end was trimmed by 4 bases and the J gene end by 1 base; junction bases not matched to a gene: 5. Germline lookup yields CDR1 SGDLS and CDR2 YYNGEE. The CDR3 has 15 amino acids. The CDR3 protein is CASSTYRGPNTEAFF. The CDR3 DNA follows: TGTGCCAGCAGCACGTACAGGGGGCCGAACACTGAAGCTTTCTTT.

This sequence joins TRBV7-9 and TRBJ2-7, with TRBD2 as a possible D gene (5 bases). The CDR3 contains 14 residues. V gave up 1 base and J gave up 2 bases, with 9 bases separating them. From germline, CDR1 is SEHNR and CDR2 FQNEAQ (reference sequence). CDR3 in DNA: TGTGCCAGCAGCTTAGGAGGGTCCACCTACGAGCAGTACTTC. Amino acid sequence: CASSLGGSTYEQYF.

The chain combines TRBV5-4 with TRBJ1-2; possible D gene TRBD1, 5 bases. Trimming left V 4 bases short and J 7 bases short, with 14 bases between. This CDR3 spans 13 amino acids. CDR1 is SGHNT and CDR2 is YYREEE in the germline V gene (reference sequence). The CDR3 DNA reads as TGTGCCAGCAGCAACCGGACTAGGGGTGGCTACACCTTC. It specifies CASSNRTRGGYTF.

The CDR3 region has the DNA TGTGCCAGCAGCTTAATAAGTTGGACTAGCGGGGGAATTTACAATGAGCAGTTCTTC. This codes for CASSLISWTSGGIYNEQFF. The chain couples TRBV7-2 to TRBJ2-1, with 13 bases that match TRBD2. The CDR3 spans 19 residues. Trimming took 2 bases from V and 4 from J; bases not matched to a gene: 11. CDR1 SGHTA and CDR2 FQGNSA come from the germline V gene.

The V call is TRBV5-1, the J call TRBJ1-2; 9 bases line up with TRBD1. V shed 4 bases and J 7 bases; nucleotides not matched to a gene: 11. This CDR3 is built from 15 residues. Germline-derived CDR1 and CDR2 are SGHRS and YFSETQ. CDR3 sequence reads: CASSQDGQGTGGYTF. CDR3 nucleotide sequence: TGCGCCAGCAGCCAGGACGGACAGGGGACGGGTGGCTACACCTTC.

This chain links TRBV10-3 with TRBJ1-2; D gene ambiguous. Germline V gives CDR1 ENHRY, CDR2 SYGVKD. This CDR3 is built from 14 residues. The V and J ends lost 0 bases and 2 bases respectively, with 7 bases between them. Here the CDR3 reads CAISESTPNYGYTF. The CDR3 DNA reads as TGTGCCATCAGTGAGTCTACACCCAACTATGGCTACACCTTC.

The CDR3 nucleotides read TGTGCTAGTGGTTTGGTACCCCTGGGCGTGCCAGATACGCAGTATTTT. This gives the protein CASGLVPLGVPDTQYF. The V call is TRBV12-5, the J call TRBJ2-3; D call uncertain. The CDR3 extends over 16 amino acids. Germline V CDR1 and CDR2: LGHNT, FRNRAP. With 0 bases removed from V and 4 bases from J, the gap between germline ends came to 14 bases.

The rearrangement joins TRBV14 to TRBJ1-2; D possibly corresponds to TRBD1 (5 bases). This CDR3 is 13 amino acids long. V lost 5 bases and J lost 2, with 9 bases in between. CDR1 and CDR2 (germline): SGHDN, FVKESK. This CDR3 reads CASSNGQNYGYTF. As DNA, the CDR3 is TGTGCCAGCAGCAATGGACAAAACTATGGCTACACCTTC.